This record looks at one T cell receptor (beta chain) sequence and its context. The antigen remains unidentified. The data are from a study of CD8 T cells in ankylosing spondylitis. Overall study results and limits: In reactive arthritis synovial fluid and blood, some motif variants had been reported before. Blood from ankylosing spondylitis patients appeared to carry a characteristic roughly eight-variant TCR beta motif. Disease-linked clones reportedly concentrated significantly in matched ankylosing spondylitis synovial fluid.

Via MiXCR, TCRdb re-called the 5' RACE reads, giving one row per CDR3 protein. The table includes some 130,000 distinct CDR3 sequences, roughly 17% detected once. CDR3 size: 16 residues. Trimming at V came to 7 bases and at J to 3 bases, leaving 9 bases not matched to a gene. Germline loops: CDR1 MNHNS, CDR2 SASEGT. The chain recombines TRBV6-1 with TRBJ2-2; TRBD1 matches at 9 bases. This TCR derives from a male donor with ankylosing spondylitis. The specimen sequenced was blood, either unsorted or a sorted T cell fraction (not recorded which). CDR3 loop: CASIKGQGIYTGELFF. The CDR3 DNA reads TGTGCCAGCATAAAGGGACAGGGAATATACACCGGGGAGCTGTTTTTT.